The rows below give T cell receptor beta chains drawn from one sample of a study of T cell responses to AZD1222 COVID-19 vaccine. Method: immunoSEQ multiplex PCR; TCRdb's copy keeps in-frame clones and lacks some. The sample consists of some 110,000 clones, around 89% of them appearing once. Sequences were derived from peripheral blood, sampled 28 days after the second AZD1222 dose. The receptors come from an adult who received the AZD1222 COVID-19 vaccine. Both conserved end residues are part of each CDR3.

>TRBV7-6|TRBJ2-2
CASTPTPRTMNTGELFF
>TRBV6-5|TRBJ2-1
CASSLAGLTYNEQFF
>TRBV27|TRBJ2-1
CASSLLASGSYNEQFF
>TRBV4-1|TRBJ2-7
CASSQESPTTGPYEQYF
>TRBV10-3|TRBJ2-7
CAIRGSYEQYF
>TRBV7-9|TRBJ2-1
CASSAGTVRFPYNEQFF
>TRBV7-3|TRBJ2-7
CASSSLGVGDEQYF
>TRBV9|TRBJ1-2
CASSVVPIARYGYTF
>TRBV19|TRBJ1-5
CASSIRRQRSLNQPQHF
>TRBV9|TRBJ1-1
CASSVAGEMNTEAFF
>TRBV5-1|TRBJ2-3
CASSGGASARTDTQYF
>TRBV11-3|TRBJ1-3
CASSLGTTGNTIYF
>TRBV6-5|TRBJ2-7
CASSYGTSNEQYF
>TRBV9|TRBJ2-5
CASSIRDSRIETQYF
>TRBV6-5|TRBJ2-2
CASSGGQFTGELFF
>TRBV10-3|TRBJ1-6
CAISESVSSYNSPLHF
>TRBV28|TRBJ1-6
CASSMLRAGGNSPLHF
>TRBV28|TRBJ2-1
CASSLPGDEQFF
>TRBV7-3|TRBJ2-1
CASSLGGAGGRSGEQFF
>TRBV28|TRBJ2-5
CASSLQGSRETQYF
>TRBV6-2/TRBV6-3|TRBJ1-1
CASSPNSHYTVNTEAFF
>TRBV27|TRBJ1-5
CASRSGGLNQPQHF
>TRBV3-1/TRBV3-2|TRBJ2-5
CASSDSKTQYF
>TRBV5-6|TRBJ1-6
CASSLAGGYNSPLHF